Listed here are 5 T cell receptor beta chains from one sample, sequenced in a study of T cell repertoires in cytomegalovirus infection. TCRdb called the reads again in MiXCR, with one record for every CDR3 protein. The table includes 450,000 to 650,000 distinct CDR3 sequences, approximately 25% detected once. Sample: PBMCs. The receptors were gathered from a human donor in good health (CMV status not recorded). Some clones in this sample may be carry-over from other donors' samples.

The chain has TRBV7-3 and TRBJ1-1; D is ambiguous. Germline V gives CDR1 SGHTA, CDR2 FQGTGA. Trimming took off 5 bases at V and 4 bases at J, with 11 bases between the two ends. This CDR3 region has 13 residues. In nucleotides, the CDR3 is TGTGCCAGCAGCGCTTCCGATGGCACTGAAGCTTTCTTT. Translation: CASSASDGTEAFF.

This clonotype has ten or more counts. CDR3 loop: CASSPLSGSPYEQYF. CDR3 DNA sequence: TGTGCCAGCAGCCCGCTTAGCGGATCCCCCTACGAGCAGTACTTC. The rearrangement joins TRBV28 to TRBJ2-7; D possibly corresponds to TRBD2 (6 bases). The V end lost 6 bases, the J end lost 2 bases, and 17 bases lay between the germline ends. This CDR3 spans 15 amino acids. Germline V gene data show CDR1 as MDHEN and CDR2 as SYDVKM.

The V call is TRBV15, the J call TRBJ2-5; D is unresolved. The CDR3 extends over 13 amino acids. V was pared by 1 base and J by 4 bases, with 7 bases between. Germline V CDR1 and CDR2: LNHNV, YYDKDF (reference sequence). The DNA for the CDR3 is TGTGCCACCAGCAGAGGAATGGGAGAGACCCAGTACTTC. It codes for CATSRGMGETQYF.

The chain links TRBV6-1 to TRBJ1-4; D is ambiguous. This CDR3 spans 11 amino acids. Germline assignment: CDR1 MNHNS and CDR2 SASEGT. With 8 bases removed from V and 6 bases from J, the gap between germline ends came to 7 bases. CDR3 sequence (DNA): TGTGCCAGCTACGTTGATGAAAAACTGTTTTTT. It translates to CASYVDEKLFF.

The chain links TRBV4-2 to TRBJ2-7, with 7 bases identical to TRBD1. This CDR3 contains 15 residues. Germline V gives CDR1 LGHNA, CDR2 YNFKEQ. The V and J ends lost 2 bases and 0 bases, in that order; junction bases with no gene match: 4. CDR3 region: CASSQQTGLSYEQYF. The CDR3 coding sequence is TGTGCCAGCAGCCAACAGACAGGGCTCTCCTACGAGCAGTACTTC.